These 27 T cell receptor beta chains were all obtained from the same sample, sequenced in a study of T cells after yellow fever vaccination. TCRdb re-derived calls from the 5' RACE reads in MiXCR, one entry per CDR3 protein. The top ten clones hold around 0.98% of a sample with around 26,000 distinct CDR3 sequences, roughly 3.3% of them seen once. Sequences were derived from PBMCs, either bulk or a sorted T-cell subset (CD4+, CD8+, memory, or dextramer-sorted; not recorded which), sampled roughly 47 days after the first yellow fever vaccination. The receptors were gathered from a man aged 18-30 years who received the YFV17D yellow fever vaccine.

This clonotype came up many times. The CDR3: CASSLGPNGPETQYF. CDR3 coding DNA: TGCGCCAGCAGCTTGGGGCCCAATGGCCCCGAGACCCAGTACTTC. The chain has TRBV5-1 and TRBJ2-5; D gene ambiguous. The CDR3 totals 15 residues. Germline CDR1 reads SGHRS; CDR2 reads YFSETQ. The germline V and J ends were trimmed by 0 bases and 5 bases, with 14 bases remaining between them.

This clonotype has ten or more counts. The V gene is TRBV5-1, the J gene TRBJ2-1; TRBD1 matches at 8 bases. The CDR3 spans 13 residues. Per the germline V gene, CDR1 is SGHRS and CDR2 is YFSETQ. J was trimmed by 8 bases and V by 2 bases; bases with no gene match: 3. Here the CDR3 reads CASSFRGLDEQFF. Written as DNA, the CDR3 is TGCGCCAGCAGCTTCAGGGGGCTCGATGAGCAGTTCTTC.

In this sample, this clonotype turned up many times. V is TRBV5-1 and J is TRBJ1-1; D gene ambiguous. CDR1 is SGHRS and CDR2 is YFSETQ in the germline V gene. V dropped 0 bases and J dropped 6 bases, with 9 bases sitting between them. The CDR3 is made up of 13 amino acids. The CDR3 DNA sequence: TGCGCCAGCAGCTTGGAGAGGCAGGCTGAAGCTTTCTTT. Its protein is CASSLERQAEAFF.

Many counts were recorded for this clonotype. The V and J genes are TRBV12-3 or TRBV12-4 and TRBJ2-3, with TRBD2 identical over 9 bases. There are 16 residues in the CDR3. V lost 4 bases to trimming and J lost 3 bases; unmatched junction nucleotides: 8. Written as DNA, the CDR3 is TGTGCCAGCAGTTCCCCAGCGGGGGGAGGAACAGATACGCAGTATTTT. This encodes CASSSPAGGGTDTQYF.

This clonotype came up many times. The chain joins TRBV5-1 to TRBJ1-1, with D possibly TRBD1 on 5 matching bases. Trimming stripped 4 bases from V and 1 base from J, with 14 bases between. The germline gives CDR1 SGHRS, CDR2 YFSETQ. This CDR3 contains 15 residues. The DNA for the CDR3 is TGCGCCAGCAGCCAGAGTCAGGGATCGAACACTGAAGCTTTCTTT. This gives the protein CASSQSQGSNTEAFF.

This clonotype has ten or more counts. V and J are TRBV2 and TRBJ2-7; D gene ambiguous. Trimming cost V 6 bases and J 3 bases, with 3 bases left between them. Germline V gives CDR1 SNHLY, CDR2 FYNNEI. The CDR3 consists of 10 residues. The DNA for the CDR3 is TGTGCCAGCAGGGACTACGAGCAGTACTTC. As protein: CASRDYEQYF.

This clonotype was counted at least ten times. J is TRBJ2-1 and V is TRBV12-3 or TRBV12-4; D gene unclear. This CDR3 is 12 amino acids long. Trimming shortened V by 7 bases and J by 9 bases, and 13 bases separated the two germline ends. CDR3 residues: CASTPAVGEQFF. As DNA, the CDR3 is TGTGCCAGCACCCCCGCGGTGGGTGAGCAGTTCTTC.

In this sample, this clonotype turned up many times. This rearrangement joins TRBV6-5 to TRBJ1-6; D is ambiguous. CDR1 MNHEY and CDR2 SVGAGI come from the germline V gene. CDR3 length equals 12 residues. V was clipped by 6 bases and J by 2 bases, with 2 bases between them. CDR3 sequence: CASSPYNSPLHF. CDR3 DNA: TGTGCCAGCAGCCCCTATAATTCACCCCTCCACTTT.

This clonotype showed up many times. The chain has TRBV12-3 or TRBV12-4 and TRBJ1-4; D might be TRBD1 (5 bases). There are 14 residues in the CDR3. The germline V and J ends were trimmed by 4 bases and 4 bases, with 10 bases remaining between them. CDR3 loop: CASSWDGLNEKLFF. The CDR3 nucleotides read TGTGCCAGCAGTTGGGACGGCCTTAATGAAAAACTGTTTTTT.

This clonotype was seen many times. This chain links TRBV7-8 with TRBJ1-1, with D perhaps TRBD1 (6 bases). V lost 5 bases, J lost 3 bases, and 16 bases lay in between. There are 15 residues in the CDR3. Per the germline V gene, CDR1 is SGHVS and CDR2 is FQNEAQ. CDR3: CASSPWTVRDTEAFF. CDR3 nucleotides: TGTGCCAGCAGCCCGTGGACAGTTAGGGACACTGAAGCTTTCTTT.

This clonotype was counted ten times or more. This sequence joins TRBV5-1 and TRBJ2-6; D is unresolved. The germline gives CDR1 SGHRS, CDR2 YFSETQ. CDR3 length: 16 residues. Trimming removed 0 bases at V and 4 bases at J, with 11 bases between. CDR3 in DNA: TGCGCCAGCAGCTTGGCCTTGGCAGTCGGGGCCAACGTCCTGACTTTC. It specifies CASSLALAVGANVLTF.

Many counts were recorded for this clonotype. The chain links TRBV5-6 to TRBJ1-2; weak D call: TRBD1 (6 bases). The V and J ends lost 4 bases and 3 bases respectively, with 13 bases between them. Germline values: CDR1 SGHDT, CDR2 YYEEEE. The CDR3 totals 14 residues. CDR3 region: CASSRGHLDYGYTF. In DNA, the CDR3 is TGTGCCAGCAGCCGGGGACACTTAGACTATGGCTACACCTTC.

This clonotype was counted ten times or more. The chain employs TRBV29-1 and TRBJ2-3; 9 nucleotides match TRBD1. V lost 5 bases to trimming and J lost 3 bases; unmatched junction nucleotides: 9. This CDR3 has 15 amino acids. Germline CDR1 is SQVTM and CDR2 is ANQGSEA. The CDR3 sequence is CSVTPGTGITDTQYF. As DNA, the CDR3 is TGCAGCGTTACCCCTGGGACAGGGATAACAGATACGCAGTATTTT.

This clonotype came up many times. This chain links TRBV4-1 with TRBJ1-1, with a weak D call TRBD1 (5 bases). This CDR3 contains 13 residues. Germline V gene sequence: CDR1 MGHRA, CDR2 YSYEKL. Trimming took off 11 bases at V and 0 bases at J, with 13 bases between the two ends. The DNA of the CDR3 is TGCGCCTGCGGGCAGGGCCTGAACACTGAAGCTTTCTTT. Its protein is CACGQGLNTEAFF.

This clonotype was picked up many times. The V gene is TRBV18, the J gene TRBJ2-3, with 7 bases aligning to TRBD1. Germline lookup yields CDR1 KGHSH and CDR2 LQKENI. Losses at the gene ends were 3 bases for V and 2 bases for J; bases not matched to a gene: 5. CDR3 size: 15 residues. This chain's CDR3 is CASSPTGAPTDTQYF. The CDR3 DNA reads TGTGCCAGCTCACCCACAGGGGCCCCCACAGATACGCAGTATTTT.

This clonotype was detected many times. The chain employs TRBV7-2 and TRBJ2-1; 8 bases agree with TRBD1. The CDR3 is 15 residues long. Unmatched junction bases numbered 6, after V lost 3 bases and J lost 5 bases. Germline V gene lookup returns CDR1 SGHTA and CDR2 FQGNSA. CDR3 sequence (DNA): TGTGCCAGCAGCTTCCCGGGACAGGACAACAATGAGCAGTTCTTC. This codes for CASSFPGQDNNEQFF.

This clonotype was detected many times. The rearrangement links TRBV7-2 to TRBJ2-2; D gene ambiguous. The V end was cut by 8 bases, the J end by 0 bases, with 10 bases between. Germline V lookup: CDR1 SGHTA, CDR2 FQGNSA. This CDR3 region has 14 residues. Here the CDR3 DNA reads TGTGCCAGCGTCTCAGGAGCGAACACCGGGGAGCTGTTTTTT. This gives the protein CASVSGANTGELFF. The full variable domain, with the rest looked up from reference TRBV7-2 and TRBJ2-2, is GAGVSQSPSNKVTEKGKDVELRCDPISGHTALYWYRQSLGQGLEFLIYFQGNSAPDKSGLPSDRFSAERTGGSVSTLTIQRTQQEDSAVYLCASVSGANTGELFFGEGSRLTVL.

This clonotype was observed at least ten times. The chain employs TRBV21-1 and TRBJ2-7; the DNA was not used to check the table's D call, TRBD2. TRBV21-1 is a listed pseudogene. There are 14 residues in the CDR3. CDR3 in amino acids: CASTQQRGPNEQYF. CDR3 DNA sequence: TGTGCCAGCACCCAGCAGCGGGGACCCAACGAGCAGTACTTC.

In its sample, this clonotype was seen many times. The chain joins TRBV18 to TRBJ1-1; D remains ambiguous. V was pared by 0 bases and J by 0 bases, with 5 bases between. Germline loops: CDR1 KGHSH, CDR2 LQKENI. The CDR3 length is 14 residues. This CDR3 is CASSPPGVNTEAFF. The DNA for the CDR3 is TGTGCCAGCTCACCACCTGGGGTGAACACTGAAGCTTTCTTT.

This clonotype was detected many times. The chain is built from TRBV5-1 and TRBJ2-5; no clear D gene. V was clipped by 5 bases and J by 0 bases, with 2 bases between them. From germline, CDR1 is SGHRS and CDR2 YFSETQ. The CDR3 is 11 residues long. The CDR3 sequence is CASSDQETQYF. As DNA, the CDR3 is TGCGCCAGCAGTGACCAAGAGACCCAGTACTTC.

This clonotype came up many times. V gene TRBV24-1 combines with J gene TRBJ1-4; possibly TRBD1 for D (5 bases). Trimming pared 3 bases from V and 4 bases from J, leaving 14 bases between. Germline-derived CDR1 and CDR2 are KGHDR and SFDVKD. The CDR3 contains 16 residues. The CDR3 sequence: CATSDTPDGGNEKLFF. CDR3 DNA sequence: TGTGCCACCAGTGATACCCCGGACGGGGGTAATGAAAAACTGTTTTTT.

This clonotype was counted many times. CDR3 sequence: CASSTLIRPSEAAFF. CDR3 sequence (DNA): TGTGCCAGCAGCACCCTCATACGGCCTAGCGAGGCCGCTTTCTTT. The J gene is TRBJ1-1, the V gene TRBV21-1. TRBV21-1 corresponds to a pseudogene. This CDR3 comprises 15 residues.

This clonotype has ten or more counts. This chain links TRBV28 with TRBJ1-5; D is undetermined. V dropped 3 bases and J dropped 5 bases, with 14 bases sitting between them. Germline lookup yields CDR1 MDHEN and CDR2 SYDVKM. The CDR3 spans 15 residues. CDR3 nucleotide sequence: TGTGCCAGCAGTTTTTCGGCAGGATTATATCAGCCCCAGCATTTT. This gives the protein CASSFSAGLYQPQHF.

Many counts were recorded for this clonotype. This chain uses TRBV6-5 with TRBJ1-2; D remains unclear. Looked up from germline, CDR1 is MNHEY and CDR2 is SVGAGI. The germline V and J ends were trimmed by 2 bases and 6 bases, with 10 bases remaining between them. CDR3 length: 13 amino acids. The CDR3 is CASSYSARDGYTF. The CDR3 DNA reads TGTGCCAGCAGTTACAGTGCACGGGATGGCTACACCTTC.

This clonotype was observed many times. CDR3 coding DNA: TGCAGTGCTAGAACAGGGGGCACTGAAGCTTTCTTT. It codes for CSARTGGTEAFF. The chain combines TRBV20-1 with TRBJ1-1; TRBD1 matches at 8 bases. The J segment lost 4 bases and the V segment lost 2 bases, leaving 0 bases of the junction unmatched. Germline CDR1 DFQATT, CDR2 SNEGSKA (reference sequence). The CDR3 totals 12 residues.

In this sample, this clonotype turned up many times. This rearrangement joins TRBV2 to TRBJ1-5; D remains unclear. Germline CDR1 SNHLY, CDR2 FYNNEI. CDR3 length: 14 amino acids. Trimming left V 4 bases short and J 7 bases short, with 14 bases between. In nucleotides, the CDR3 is TGTGCCAGCAGTGCGGAGGGCGTAGTACAGCCCCAGCATTTT. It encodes CASSAEGVVQPQHF.

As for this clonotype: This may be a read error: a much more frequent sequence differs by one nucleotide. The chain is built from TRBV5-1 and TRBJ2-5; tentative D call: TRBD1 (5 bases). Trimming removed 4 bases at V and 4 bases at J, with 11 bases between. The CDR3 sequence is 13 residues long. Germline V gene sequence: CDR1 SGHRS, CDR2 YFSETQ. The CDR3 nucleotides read TGCGCCAGCAGCCGGGTCAGGGCAGAGACCCAGTACTTC. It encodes CASSRVRAETQYF.